Below are 30 T cell receptor beta chains sequenced from a single sample in a study of blood T cells in healthy people across ages. Combining a sample-barcoded 5' primer with a J-beta primer mix, a second PCR ran for 7 to 11 cycles. MiXCR, applied by TCRdb to the 5' RACE reads, yields one record per CDR3 protein. The table lists 850,000 to 1,000,000 distinct CDR3 sequences, around 48% of them singletons. Material: blood. Every receptor here comes from a man aged 25-45 years in good health.

This chain joins TRBV4-1 and TRBJ1-4, with D tentatively TRBD1 (5 bases). Per the germline V gene, CDR1 is MGHRA and CDR2 is YSYEKL. The CDR3 covers 17 residues. Trimming left V 1 base short and J 8 bases short, with 20 bases between. The CDR3, as DNA: TGCGCCAGCAGCCAAGGGGAGGCGGGGACCGGCGGGGAAAAACTGTTTTTT. Translation: CASSQGEAGTGGEKLFF.

The chain combines TRBV28 with TRBJ2-3, with 11 bases aligning to TRBD2. The V segment lost 8 bases and the J segment 8 bases; nucleotides outside the gene matches: 15. In germline, CDR1 is MDHEN, CDR2 SYDVKM. The CDR3 spans 16 residues. The CDR3: CASSGPLAGGRLTQYF. Here the CDR3 DNA reads TGTGCCAGCTCCGGACCCCTAGCGGGGGGCCGTCTTACGCAGTATTTT.

The chain couples TRBV27 to TRBJ1-4, with D possibly matching TRBD1 (6 bases). Trimming left V 2 bases short and J 10 bases short, with 14 bases between. The CDR3 sequence is 14 residues long. Germline CDR1 and CDR2: MNHEY and SMNVEV (reference sequence). This chain's CDR3 is CASSLGQGNGKLFF. The CDR3, as DNA: TGTGCCAGCAGTTTAGGGCAGGGGAACGGAAAACTGTTTTTT.

This rearrangement joins TRBV4-2 to TRBJ1-1, with 8 bases aligning to TRBD1. The V gene's germline CDR1 is LGHNA and CDR2 YNFKEQ. V lost 0 bases to trimming and J lost 5 bases; unmatched junction nucleotides: 17. The CDR3 is made up of 19 amino acids. The CDR3 sequence is CASSQDTGGRVRAGTEAFF. CDR3 bases: TGTGCCAGCAGCCAAGATACAGGGGGGCGGGTCAGGGCAGGGACTGAAGCTTTCTTT.

The J gene is TRBJ2-7, the V gene TRBV4-1, with D perhaps matching TRBD2 (5 bases). Germline V gives CDR1 MGHRA, CDR2 YSYEKL. The CDR3 runs 14 residues. V lost 11 bases to trimming and J lost 2 bases, with 19 bases between them. The CDR3 loop is CACEVGEGAYEQYF. The CDR3, as DNA: TGCGCCTGCGAGGTAGGAGAGGGCGCCTACGAGCAGTACTTC.

The J gene is TRBJ1-6, the V gene TRBV6-2 or TRBV6-3, with a possible D match to TRBD1 (5 bases). Trimming took off 8 bases at V and 8 bases at J, with 19 bases between the two ends. Looked up from germline, CDR1 is MNHEY and CDR2 is SVGEGT. The CDR3 has 15 residues. For the CDR3, the DNA is TGTGCCAGCGGCCGCGATGACGGGGCGTATTCACCCCTCCACTTT. Residues: CASGRDDGAYSPLHF.

The chain recombines TRBV12-3 or TRBV12-4 with TRBJ2-5; unclear D gene. V lost 3 bases to trimming and J lost 2 bases, with 10 bases between them. This CDR3 has 14 amino acids. This chain's CDR3 is CASSFWDSQETQYF. The DNA for the CDR3 is TGTGCCAGCAGTTTTTGGGATTCACAAGAGACCCAGTACTTC.

V gene TRBV30 combines with J gene TRBJ2-1; the D gene could be TRBD1 or TRBD2 (7 bases each). From germline, CDR1 is GTSNPN and CDR2 SVGIG (reference sequence). The CDR3 runs to 17 residues. Trimming took off 3 bases at V and 5 bases at J, with 23 bases between the two ends. For the CDR3, the DNA is TGTGCCTGGAGACATGGTGGAGGGAGGGGGCCTCACAATGAGCAGTTCTTC. Its translation is CAWRHGGGRGPHNEQFF.

The V gene is TRBV5-1, the J gene TRBJ2-1; TRBD2 is a possible D gene (5 bases). Trimming pared 3 bases from V and 4 bases from J, leaving 11 bases between. CDR3 length: 14 residues. Germline values: CDR1 SGHRS, CDR2 YFSETQ. The CDR3 protein is CASSSSGDYNEQFF. CDR3 nucleotide sequence: TGCGCCAGCAGCTCCAGCGGAGATTACAATGAGCAGTTCTTC.

This clonotype turned up a few times. The chain employs TRBV5-1 and TRBJ2-1; 11 bases are shared with TRBD1. The CDR3 contains 17 residues. Per germline, CDR1 SGHRS and CDR2 YFSETQ. V trimming: 5 bases; J trimming: 6 bases; junction bases outside the gene matches: 13. CDR3 DNA: TGCGCCAGCAGTCAGGGACAGGGGGTAGGTCAGGTCAATGAGCAGTTCTTC. As protein: CASSQGQGVGQVNEQFF.

The chain is built from TRBV7-2 and TRBJ2-3; D gene unclear. Germline V lookup: CDR1 SGHTA, CDR2 FQGNSA. With 1 base removed from V and 2 bases from J, the gap between germline ends came to 10 bases. The CDR3 runs to 15 residues. The DNA of the CDR3 is TGTGCCAGCAGCTTAGGACGGGTTCCCACAGATACGCAGTATTTT. This sequence encodes CASSLGRVPTDTQYF.

This clonotype appeared a few times. J is TRBJ1-1 and V is TRBV7-6; tentative D call: TRBD1 (5 bases). The CDR3 extends over 14 amino acids. Germline V CDR1 and CDR2: SGHVS, FNYEAQ. Trimming removed 4 bases from V and 3 bases from J, with 12 bases in between. The CDR3 DNA reads as TGTGCCAGCAGCTCTATGGGGGGGGACACTGAAGCTTTCTTT. It codes for CASSSMGGDTEAFF.

The CDR3 is CSALDFRDSYTDTQYF. CDR3 sequence (DNA): TGCAGTGCTCTGGACTTCCGGGACAGTTACACAGATACGCAGTATTTT. The chain links TRBV20-1 to TRBJ2-3; 7 positions agree with TRBD1. V dropped 5 bases and J dropped 2; count of bases not matched to a gene: 13. CDR1 and CDR2 (germline): DFQATT, SNEGSKA (reference sequence). The CDR3 sequence is 16 residues long.

The chain is built from TRBV11-2 and TRBJ2-1, with a tentative D call TRBD1 (5 bases). The V and J ends lost 1 base and 9 bases respectively, with 13 bases between them. The CDR3 spans 14 residues. Germline V lookup: CDR1 SGHAT, CDR2 FQNNGV. The CDR3, as DNA: TGTGCCAGCAGCTTAGGAATTGGGGCCGGTGAGCAGTTCTTC. Its protein product is CASSLGIGAGEQFF.

V usage is TRBV6-5 and J usage is TRBJ2-5; no clear D. This CDR3 comprises 15 residues. Germline assignment: CDR1 MNHEY and CDR2 SVGAGI. Trimming removed 0 bases at V and 2 bases at J, with 10 bases between. The CDR3 here is CASSYSPSLQETQYF. Written as DNA, the CDR3 is TGTGCCAGCAGTTACTCGCCCAGTCTACAAGAGACCCAGTACTTC.

This CDR3 is CASTTDLDRSYTF. The CDR3 DNA sequence: TGTGCCAGCACCACCGACCTCGACAGAAGCTACACCTTC. The chain combines TRBV12-3 or TRBV12-4 with TRBJ1-2, with TRBD1 as a possible D gene (5 bases). The CDR3 totals 13 residues. The V end lost 7 bases, the J end lost 9 bases, and 18 bases lay between the germline ends.

CDR3 residues: CASSSGGAGDEKLFF. DNA for the CDR3: TGTGCCAGCAGCTCAGGGGGCGCGGGAGATGAAAAACTGTTTTTT. The chain carries TRBV7-9 and TRBJ1-4; TRBD1 agrees at 8 bases. CDR3 length: 15 amino acids. With 4 bases clipped from V and 6 bases from J, the junction kept 7 bases outside the gene matches. In germline, CDR1 is SEHNR, CDR2 FQNEAQ (reference sequence).

Remarks on this clonotype: The junction shows a germline mismatch at one end, possibly a read error. CDR3 nucleotide sequence: TGTGTCAGCAGCCCGTCCGACAGAAACTACGAGCAGTACTTC. Amino acids: CVSSPSDRNYEQYF. The chain combines TRBV11-2 with TRBJ2-7, with D tentatively TRBD1 (5 bases). CDR1 and CDR2 (germline): SGHAT, FQNNGV. The CDR3 consists of 14 residues.

The sample holds a few counts of this clonotype. The gene calls are TRBV7-2 and TRBJ2-2; possibly TRBD1 for D (5 bases). The CDR3 totals 15 residues. CDR1 and CDR2 (germline): SGHTA, FQGNSA. The V gene lost 5 bases and the J gene lost 3 bases, with 13 bases spanning the gap. CDR3 in amino acids: CASSRAGLYTGELFF. The DNA for the CDR3 is TGTGCCAGCAGCCGAGCAGGGCTATACACCGGGGAGCTGTTTTTT.

The rearrangement links TRBV5-1 to TRBJ2-7; D unresolved. The V end was cut by 0 bases, the J end by 2 bases, with 9 bases between. Germline V gives CDR1 SGHRS, CDR2 YFSETQ. The CDR3 is 14 amino acids. CDR3 bases: TGCGCCAGCAGCTTGGAACAGAACCCCTACGAGCAGTACTTC. As protein: CASSLEQNPYEQYF.

The sample holds a few counts of this clonotype. The chain has TRBV6-2 or TRBV6-3 and TRBJ2-1; 11 positions match TRBD2. Germline V lookup: CDR1 MNHEY, CDR2 SVGEGT. Trimming removed 2 bases from V and 3 bases from J; junction bases left unmatched: 9. This CDR3 is built from 18 residues. DNA of the CDR3: TGTGCCAGCAGTTACGATCCTAGCGGGGGGTCTTTCTACAATGAGCAGTTCTTC. It encodes CASSYDPSGGSFYNEQFF.

This chain joins TRBV2 and TRBJ2-3; no clear D gene. Germline assignment: CDR1 SNHLY and CDR2 FYNNEI. The V end lost 3 bases, the J end lost 6 bases, and 10 bases lay between the germline ends. CDR3 size: 13 residues. For the CDR3, the DNA is TGTGCCAGCAGTGAGGGCGTCGCCGATACGCAGTATTTT. Translating gives CASSEGVADTQYF.

The chain joins TRBV7-2 to TRBJ2-1, with TRBD2 as a possible D gene (7 bases). CDR3 size: 15 residues. The V end lost 5 bases, the J end lost 7 bases, and 18 bases lay between the germline ends. CDR1 and CDR2 from the germline V gene are SGHTA and FQGNSA. CDR3 DNA: TGTGCCAGCAGCCCTTGGGGGGGGGCGGGAAATGAGCAGTTCTTC. This gives the protein CASSPWGGAGNEQFF.

J is TRBJ2-7 and V is TRBV28; the D gene is possibly TRBD2 (7 bases). The germline V gene encodes CDR1 MDHEN and CDR2 SYDVKM. V was pared by 2 bases and J by 1 base, with 18 bases between. The CDR3 runs to 17 residues. CDR3 residues: CASSLGLRAGASYEQYF. CDR3 sequence (DNA): TGTGCCAGCAGTTTAGGACTAAGGGCGGGGGCTTCCTACGAGCAGTACTTC.

This clonotype was found a few times. The chain has TRBV4-2 and TRBJ2-1; 9 bases align to TRBD2. This CDR3 has 16 amino acids. V was clipped by 1 base and J by 0 bases; unmatched bases: 1. Germline V gene lookup returns CDR1 LGHNA and CDR2 YNFKEQ. This CDR3 reads CASSQVAGASYNEQFF. The CDR3 DNA follows: TGTGCCAGCAGCCAAGTAGCGGGGGCCTCCTACAATGAGCAGTTCTTC.

The sample holds a few counts of this clonotype. CDR3 in DNA: TGCAGTGCTAGAGGGGGACAGGCTAGCACAGATACGCAGTATTTT. It yields the protein CSARGGQASTDTQYF. V is TRBV20-1 and J is TRBJ2-3; 8 nucleotides match TRBD1. Per germline, CDR1 DFQATT and CDR2 SNEGSKA (reference sequence). Trimming removed 1 base from V and 0 bases from J; junction bases left unmatched: 3. The CDR3 spans 15 residues.

This clonotype was counted a few times. This chain links TRBV5-6 with TRBJ1-6, with D tentatively TRBD1 (5 bases). The V end lost 5 bases, the J end lost 7 bases, and 13 bases lay between the germline ends. CDR1 and CDR2 (germline): SGHDT, YYEEEE. The CDR3 runs 14 residues. The CDR3 DNA is TGTGCCAGCAGTCGGGGGACTTTGAATTCACCCCTCCACTTT. Amino acids: CASSRGTLNSPLHF.

The sample holds one count of this clonotype. The rearrangement links TRBV7-9 to TRBJ1-5; the D gene is possibly TRBD1 (5 bases). The CDR3 contains 15 residues. Trimming stripped 8 bases from V and 1 base from J, with 15 bases between. CDR1 is SEHNR, CDR2 FQNEAQ, per germline (reference sequence). CDR3 coding DNA: TGTGCCAGCTCTTTGGGGGGTATGAGCAATCAGCCCCAGCATTTT. Amino acids: CASSLGGMSNQPQHF.

This clonotype has a handful of counts. J is TRBJ2-6 and V is TRBV4-1, with D perhaps assigned TRBD1 or TRBD2 (6 bases each). V lost 0 bases and J 3 bases, leaving 15 bases between the germline ends. Germline assignment: CDR1 MGHRA and CDR2 YSYEKL. This CDR3 spans 18 amino acids. CDR3 DNA: TGCGCCAGCAGCCAAGATCCCACAGGGACTCGTGGGGCCAACGTCCTGACTTTC. Translation gives CASSQDPTGTRGANVLTF.

The chain couples TRBV10-3 to TRBJ2-3; the match to TRBD1 covers 9 bases. Germline loops: CDR1 ENHRY, CDR2 SYGVKD. The CDR3 is 14 amino acids. V trimming: 7 bases; J trimming: 4 bases; junction bases outside the gene matches: 6. This CDR3 is CAIMADRGADTQYF. The CDR3, as DNA: TGTGCCATCATGGCGGACAGGGGTGCAGATACGCAGTATTTT.